The next 15 T cell receptor beta chains were all read from a single sample in a study of identical twins. TCRdb analysed the 5' RACE reads with MiXCR anew, one entry per CDR3 protein. The sample holds nearly 900,000 distinct CDR3 sequences, approximately 13% seen once. The same data also contributed to another study, on yellow fever vaccine responses in identical twins.

Sequencing was done on a sample of PBMCs. These receptors originate from a woman under 30 in good health.

This clonotype appeared many times. V is TRBV12-3 or TRBV12-4 and J is TRBJ1-1; D ambiguous. CDR3 length: 13 amino acids. The V end was cut by 6 bases, the J end by 1 base, with 9 bases between. The CDR3 reads CASSATQNTEAFF. The CDR3 nucleotides read TGTGCCAGCAGCGCAACACAGAACACTGAAGCTTTCTTT.

This clonotype was recorded a few times. V usage is TRBV10-3 and J usage is TRBJ2-7; no firm D call. Germline V lookup: CDR1 ENHRY, CDR2 SYGVKD. CDR3 length: 13 residues. Trimming left V 3 bases short and J 3 bases short, with 9 bases between. This CDR3 reads CAISDSPGYEQYV. The DNA for the CDR3 is TGTGCCATCAGTGATTCCCCGGGCTACGAGCAGTACGTC.

The CDR3, as DNA: TGTGCCAGCAGTGAAGTATCAACCGGGACAGGAGCTTACGAGCAGTACTTC. Translating it yields CASSEVSTGTGAYEQYF. The chain carries TRBV2 and TRBJ2-7, with 8 positions matching TRBD1. V dropped 1 base and J dropped 4; count of bases not matched to a gene: 12. The CDR3 contains 17 residues. Germline assignment: CDR1 SNHLY and CDR2 FYNNEI.

V and J are TRBV20-1 and TRBJ2-4; no definite D call. CDR1 is DFQATT and CDR2 is SNEGSKA in the germline V gene (reference sequence). V lost 4 bases to trimming and J lost 1 base, with 8 bases between them. The CDR3 extends over 13 amino acids. DNA of the CDR3: TGCAGTGCTACAGATGTGGCCAAAAACATTCAGTACTTC. Translating gives CSATDVAKNIQYF.

This clonotype was observed a few times. The J gene is TRBJ2-1, the V gene TRBV18; D may correspond to TRBD1 or TRBD2 (6 bases each). The CDR3 has 15 amino acids. The germline V and J ends were trimmed by 2 bases and 4 bases, with 12 bases remaining between them. Germline CDR1 is KGHSH and CDR2 is LQKENI. Here the CDR3 DNA reads TGTGCCAGCTCACCAATAGGGGGGAATTACAATGAGCAGTTCTTC. This gives the protein CASSPIGGNYNEQFF.

The V and J genes are TRBV19 and TRBJ2-1, with 8 bases lining up with TRBD2. The germline V gene has CDR1 LNHDA and CDR2 SQIVND (reference sequence). With 7 bases clipped from V and 0 bases from J, the junction kept 8 bases outside the gene matches. The CDR3 is 16 residues long. The CDR3 here is CASTAGGLSSYNEQFF. The CDR3 nucleotides are TGTGCCAGTACCGCGGGGGGCCTTAGCTCCTACAATGAGCAGTTCTTC.

This clonotype was observed many times. V and J are TRBV7-2 and TRBJ2-7, with D uncertain. From germline, CDR1 is SGHTA and CDR2 FQGNSA. This CDR3 comprises 15 residues. V was cut by 1 base and J by 0 bases, with 10 bases left in between. DNA of the CDR3: TGTGCCAGCAGCTTAGATACTGCCTTCTCCTACGAGCAGTACGTC. Residues: CASSLDTAFSYEQYV.

This clonotype was seen a few times. The chain recombines TRBV10-3 with TRBJ1-1; D unresolved. V was shortened by 4 bases and J by 1 base, with 10 bases between the two germline ends. This CDR3 has 14 amino acids. CDR1 and CDR2 from the germline V gene are ENHRY and SYGVKD. This chain's CDR3 is CAISGSSENTEAFF. CDR3 nucleotide sequence: TGTGCCATCAGTGGTTCCTCAGAGAACACTGAAGCTTTCTTT.

V usage is TRBV11-2 and J usage is TRBJ2-5, with D unresolved. V gave up 5 bases and J gave up 0 bases, with 10 bases separating them. CDR1 and CDR2 (germline): SGHAT, FQNNGV. The CDR3 has 14 residues. CDR3 sequence: CASSPTHHQETQYF. For the CDR3, the DNA is TGTGCCAGCAGCCCGACCCACCACCAAGAGACCCAGTACTTC. Supplemented by reference TRBV11-2 and TRBJ2-5, the full variable domain reads EAGVAQSPRYKIIEKRQSVAFWCNPISGHATLYWYQQILGQGPKLLIQFQNNGVVDDSQLPKDRFSAERLKGVDSTLKIQPAKLEDSAVYLCASSPTHHQETQYFGPGTRLLVL.

This chain connects TRBV7-9 to TRBJ2-3, with 8 positions matching TRBD1. Germline CDR1 is SEHNR and CDR2 is FQNEAQ (reference sequence). V gave up 4 bases and J gave up 2 bases; unmatched junction bases: 5. The CDR3 spans 15 residues. CDR3 in amino acids: CASSSSQGATDTQYF. The CDR3 nucleotides read TGTGCCAGCAGCTCTAGCCAGGGGGCCACAGATACGCAGTATTTT.

This clonotype was observed a handful of times. The rearrangement links TRBV4-1 to TRBJ2-7; D gene unclear. CDR3 length equals 17 residues. Deletions cut 3 bases from V and 2 bases from J, with 20 bases between. Germline CDR1 and CDR2: MGHRA and YSYEKL. CDR3 bases: TGCGCCAGCAGCCATGTCGGGCGGAAGCAGGCAACCTACGAGCAGTACTTC. It specifies CASSHVGRKQATYEQYF.

V usage is TRBV10-3 and J usage is TRBJ1-1; no clear D gene. The CDR3 extends over 15 amino acids. V was cut by 2 bases and J by 0 bases, with 10 bases left in between. The germline V gene encodes CDR1 ENHRY and CDR2 SYGVKD. CDR3 nucleotides: TGTGCCATCAGTGAGAAGAGGCAGATGAACACTGAAGCTTTCTTT. Residues: CAISEKRQMNTEAFF.

The chain is built from TRBV4-1 and TRBJ2-7, with TRBD2 identical over 8 bases. This CDR3 contains 16 residues. V was clipped by 7 bases and J by 0 bases; unmatched bases: 11. Germline CDR1 reads MGHRA; CDR2 reads YSYEKL. CDR3 amino acids: CASTPGLAGSSYEQYF. In DNA form, the CDR3 reads TGCGCCAGCACCCCCGGACTAGCTGGTAGCTCCTACGAGCAGTACTTC.

The rearrangement links TRBV6-1 to TRBJ1-6; TRBD1 might be the D (6 bases). This CDR3 is built from 17 residues. Trimming took off 7 bases at V and 6 bases at J, with 22 bases between the two ends. Germline V lookup: CDR1 MNHNS, CDR2 SASEGT. The CDR3 here is CASTVAPQGASNSPLHF. For the CDR3, the DNA is TGTGCCAGCACCGTGGCCCCACAGGGAGCGAGTAATTCACCCCTCCACTTT.

The gene calls are TRBV20-1 and TRBJ2-2, with 7 bases matching TRBD2. Germline assignment: CDR1 DFQATT and CDR2 SNEGSKA (reference sequence). The CDR3 is 16 residues long. With V trimmed by 1 base and J by 1 base, 6 bases remained unmatched. CDR3 amino acids: CSARGLSGVNTGELFF. CDR3 in DNA: TGCAGTGCTAGAGGTCTCAGCGGGGTGAACACCGGGGAGCTGTTTTTT.